One and the same sample provided the 20 T cell receptor beta chains below, sequenced in a study of T cells in Graves' hyperthyroidism and ophthalmopathy. Using RNA transcripts as the source, TCR beta CDR3 regions were amplified. The HTBI set primed first-round TCR CDR3 RT-PCR. TCRdb processed the multiplex PCR reads anew with MiXCR; each CDR3 protein has one entry. The data show roughly 300,000 distinct CDR3 sequences, less than 30% seen once. The specimen was blood. These receptors all stem from a man aged 40-50 years with Graves' hyperthyroidism that later progressed to Graves' ophthalmopathy.

This clonotype was found many times. The V call is TRBV4-1, the J call TRBJ1-2; maybe TRBD1 (5 bases). Germline CDR1 is MGHRA and CDR2 is YSYEKL. The CDR3 consists of 12 residues. V dropped 1 base and J dropped 8 bases, with 8 bases sitting between them. The CDR3 DNA reads as TGCGCCAGCAGCCAAGCCGGGGGGGGCTACACCTTC. Residues: CASSQAGGGYTF.

The rearrangement links TRBV7-8 to TRBJ2-7, with 8 bases identical to TRBD2. Germline V lookup: CDR1 SGHVS, CDR2 FQNEAQ. The CDR3 covers 16 residues. Losses at the gene ends were 5 bases for V and 3 bases for J; bases not matched to a gene: 12. CDR3 residues: CASSPVSAGEGYEQYF. The CDR3 nucleotides are TGTGCCAGCAGCCCCGTTTCAGCGGGAGAAGGCTACGAGCAGTACTTC.

The rearrangement links TRBV27 to TRBJ1-3; no definite D call. Trimming removed 1 base from V and 0 bases from J, with 7 bases in between. The CDR3 is 15 residues long. CDR1 and CDR2 from the germline V gene are MNHEY and SMNVEV (reference sequence). For the CDR3, the DNA is TGTGCCAGCAGTTTATATCGGACCTCTGGAAACACCATATATTTT. The encoded protein is CASSLYRTSGNTIYF.

This clonotype has a count of ten or more. The gene calls are TRBV20-1 and TRBJ2-2; D is perhaps TRBD1 (6 bases). With 1 base removed from V and 5 bases from J, the gap between germline ends came to 11 bases. CDR1 and CDR2 from the germline V gene are DFQATT and SNEGSKA (reference sequence). The CDR3 has 14 amino acids. The CDR3 reads CSARVGRGTGELFF. Written as DNA, the CDR3 is TGCAGTGCTAGAGTTGGAAGGGGGACCGGGGAGCTGTTTTTT.

The rearrangement links TRBV24-1 to TRBJ1-5; TRBD1 aligns across 7 bases. J was trimmed by 7 bases and V by 5 bases; bases with no gene match: 10. Germline loops: CDR1 KGHDR, CDR2 SFDVKD. The CDR3 consists of 15 residues. DNA for the CDR3: TGTGCCACCAGTGCCTCAGGGGGGGAAAACCAGCCCCAGCATTTT. Translated, it gives CATSASGGENQPQHF.

This clonotype was observed at least ten times. The chain has TRBV29-1 and TRBJ1-2; TRBD1 agrees at 10 bases. Germline loops: CDR1 SQVTM, CDR2 ANQGSEA. V dropped 4 bases and J dropped 7; count of bases not matched to a gene: 15. The length of the CDR3 is 16 residues. CDR3 residues: CSVGESGTGVFGGYTF. DNA for the CDR3: TGCAGCGTTGGGGAATCCGGGACAGGGGTTTTTGGTGGCTACACCTTC.

CDR3: CASSSTGNQETQYF. The CDR3 DNA reads as TGCGCCAGCAGCTCAACAGGCAACCAAGAGACCCAGTACTTC. This chain joins TRBV5-1 and TRBJ2-5, with D possibly TRBD1 on 5 matching bases. The V end lost 3 bases, the J end lost 0 bases, and 9 bases lay between the germline ends. The CDR3 length is 14 residues. Germline V lookup: CDR1 SGHRS, CDR2 YFSETQ.

This clonotype was found many times. The J gene is TRBJ1-1, the V gene TRBV20-1, with 7 positions matching TRBD1. The CDR3 extends over 15 amino acids. The ends lost 3 bases at V and 4 bases at J; junction bases unmatched: 11. Germline loops: CDR1 DFQATT, CDR2 SNEGSKA (reference sequence). CDR3 bases: TGCAGTGCTAGTCGCCCCGACAGGGTGGGCACTGAAGCTTTCTTT. Translated, it gives CSASRPDRVGTEAFF.

On this clonotype itself: The DNA is omitted, as the CDR3 cannot be located on it reliably, and the CDR3 follows TCRdb's listing. The chain combines TRBV24-1 with TRBJ2-2; the table's D call of TRBD1 was not tested on the DNA. The germline gives CDR1 KGHDR, CDR2 SFDVKD. The CDR3 sequence runs 16 residues, both termini included. CDR3 in amino acids: CATSDFRQGAPGSCFF.

This clonotype was observed a few times. J is TRBJ2-2 and V is TRBV4-2, with D tentatively TRBD1 (8 bases). Germline CDR1 is LGHNA and CDR2 is YNFKEQ. The length of the CDR3 is 17 residues. Trimming cost V 3 bases and J 6 bases, with 20 bases left between them. The CDR3 region is CASSHPQGGLLAGELFF. CDR3 DNA: TGTGCCAGCAGCCATCCACAGGGGGGGTTGTTGGCCGGGGAGCTGTTTTTT.

This clonotype was seen at least ten times. This chain connects TRBV10-3 to TRBJ1-1; D is uncertain. V was trimmed by 0 bases and J by 4 bases, leaving 12 bases between them. Germline CDR1 ENHRY, CDR2 SYGVKD. There are 15 residues in the CDR3. The CDR3 loop is CAISESNVRGTEAFF. For the CDR3, the DNA is TGTGCCATCAGTGAGTCCAATGTGCGGGGCACTGAAGCTTTCTTT.

The chain combines TRBV10-3 with TRBJ1-5; D is undetermined. The V end lost 6 bases, the J end lost 0 bases, and 6 bases lay between the germline ends. Germline V lookup: CDR1 ENHRY, CDR2 SYGVKD. The CDR3 extends over 13 amino acids. The CDR3 sequence is CAISPGSNQPQHF. The CDR3, as DNA: TGTGCCATCAGCCCGGGTAGCAATCAGCCCCAGCATTTT.

The rearrangement joins TRBV6-1 to TRBJ2-3; D is possibly TRBD1 (5 bases). Trimming took off 6 bases at V and 0 bases at J, with 10 bases between the two ends. The CDR3 totals 14 residues. CDR1 and CDR2 (germline): MNHNS, SASEGT. CDR3 in DNA: TGTGCCAGCAGACGGACACTCAGCACAGATACGCAGTATTTT. Translating it yields CASRRTLSTDTQYF.

This clonotype is a singleton in its sample. The chain combines TRBV6-1 with TRBJ2-5; 10 bases match TRBD1. With 6 bases clipped from V and 5 bases from J, the junction kept 6 bases outside the gene matches. The CDR3 spans 14 residues. The V gene's germline CDR1 is MNHNS and CDR2 SASEGT. Here the CDR3 reads CASSRTGGLETQYF. CDR3 DNA sequence: TGTGCCAGCAGCCGGACAGGGGGTCTGGAGACCCAGTACTTC.

This clonotype has ten or more counts. The gene calls are TRBV7-2 and TRBJ2-5; D call uncertain. The CDR3 consists of 13 residues. Trimming shortened V by 2 bases and J by 2 bases, and 6 bases separated the two germline ends. CDR1 is SGHTA and CDR2 is FQGNSA in the germline V gene. The CDR3 protein is CASSLMEQETQYF. The CDR3 DNA reads TGTGCCAGCAGCTTAATGGAGCAAGAGACCCAGTACTTC.

The sample holds many counts of this clonotype. The chain has TRBV4-1 and TRBJ1-1; D ambiguous. CDR3 size: 15 residues. Germline V gene data show CDR1 as MGHRA and CDR2 as YSYEKL. V was cut by 1 base and J by 5 bases, with 14 bases left in between. The CDR3, as DNA: TGCGCCAGCAGCCAAGTGCAGCAAGCGCGGACTGAAGCTTTCTTT. Translated, it gives CASSQVQQARTEAFF.

This clonotype showed up many times. The chain is built from TRBV12-3 or TRBV12-4 and TRBJ1-2, with a weak D call TRBD1 (6 bases). The CDR3 spans 18 residues. The germline V and J ends were trimmed by 5 bases and 0 bases, with 22 bases remaining between them. CDR3 loop: CASSPSPWDTLANYGYTF. Here the CDR3 DNA reads TGTGCCAGCAGTCCCTCACCCTGGGACACCCTAGCTAACTATGGCTACACCTTC.

This clonotype was observed a few times. Here the CDR3 reads CASTNLQGMVKEDYGYTF. The CDR3 DNA reads TGTGCCAGCACCAACCTACAGGGGATGGTGAAGGAGGACTATGGCTACACCTTC. The chain carries TRBV12-3 or TRBV12-4 and TRBJ1-2, with TRBD1 identical over 7 bases. This CDR3 has 18 amino acids. V gave up 7 bases and J gave up 3 bases; unmatched junction bases: 20.

This clonotype was recorded many times. The chain employs TRBV2 and TRBJ2-7, with unresolved D. V was shortened by 1 base and J by 3 bases, with 13 bases between the two germline ends. This CDR3 has 15 residues. CDR1 and CDR2 (germline): SNHLY, FYNNEI. CDR3 DNA: TGTGCCAGCAGTGAAGAGTCTCGAGTGGGCTACGAGCAGTACTTC. Protein sequence: CASSEESRVGYEQYF.

This clonotype has ten or more counts. This sequence joins TRBV6-4 and TRBJ1-3; 9 bases align to TRBD1. Germline V gene sequence: CDR1 MRHNA, CDR2 SNTAGT. The CDR3 sequence is 15 residues long. J lost 0 bases, V lost 6 bases, and 3 bases had no gene match. The CDR3 is CASREDRGSGNTIYF. The DNA of the CDR3 is TGTGCCAGCAGGGAGGACAGGGGCTCTGGAAACACCATATATTTT.